These T cell receptor beta chains were read from a single sample in a study of T-cell reconstitution after alpha-beta-depleted transplantation in children. TCRdb reprocessed the PCR reads via MiXCR and lists one record per CDR3 protein. Of around 450,000 distinct CDR3 sequences in the sample, about 10% are singletons; the top ten hold just over 2%. Here the sequenced sample was PBMCs, taken before TCRalphabeta/CD19-depleted stem cell transplant. These TCRs come from a child under 10 years old with inherited bone marrow failure, due to receive a stem cell transplant. Each CDR3 is given with its conserved first and last residue. The D gene is left open where the match is weak. A clone size is listed for some rows: how often the clone was seen (once, few, many), or a class if it is expanded.

TRBJ2-3,TRBD1,TRBV19,many,CASSIIRGSTDTQYF,TGTGCCAGTAGTATTATCAGGGGGAGCACAGATACGCAGTATTTT
TRBJ1-5,-,TRBV6-1,many,CASRISGTNQPQHF,TGTGCCAGCCGGATATCGGGAACCAATCAGCCCCAGCATTTT
TRBJ2-7,-,TRBV12-3/TRBV12-4,-,CASSLAPDEQYF,TGTGCCAGCAGTTTAGCCCCAGACGAGCAGTACTTC
TRBJ2-3,-,TRBV6-4,-,CASMGPFTDTQYF,TGTGCCAGCATGGGGCCATTTACAGATACGCAGTATTTT
TRBJ2-1,TRBD2,TRBV6-1,many,CASSEAGTSSYNEQFF,TGTGCCAGCAGTGAAGCCGGGACTAGCTCCTACAATGAGCAGTTCTTC
TRBJ2-2,TRBD2,TRBV7-9,many,CASSFLAGATGELFF,TGTGCCAGCAGCTTCCTAGCGGGAGCCACCGGGGAGCTGTTTTTT
TRBJ2-7,-,TRBV13,many,CASSLNPDLNREQYF,TGTGCCAGCAGCTTAAACCCGGACCTCAATAGGGAGCAGTACTTC
TRBJ2-7,-,TRBV4-3,-,CASSQDLHRSYEQYF,TGCGCCAGCAGCCAAGATCTACACAGGAGTTACGAGCAGTACTTC
TRBJ2-1,TRBD2,TRBV6-5,few,CASSYFTGGPYNEQFF,TGTGCCAGCAGTTACTTTACGGGAGGGCCATACAATGAGCAGTTCTTC
TRBJ2-1,TRBD2,TRBV4-3,few,CASSQDSGRSNEQFF,TGCGCCAGCAGCCAGGATAGCGGGAGAAGCAATGAGCAGTTCTTC
TRBJ2-1,-,TRBV20-1,-,CCARDSGEASGWDEQFF,TGCTGTGCTAGAGATAGTGGGGAGGCCTCGGGGTGGGATGAGCAGTTCTTC
TRBJ2-7,-,TRBV11-2,many,CASLHTGSYEQYF,TGTGCCAGCCTTCATACCGGCTCCTACGAGCAGTACTTC
TRBJ2-3,TRBD2,TRBV2,few,CASHDLAGFAPRNTQYF,TGTGCCAGCCATGATTTAGCGGGATTCGCCCCCCGCAATACGCAGTATTTT